The source of this TCR beta chain is a study of blood T cell repertoires in COVID-19. Germline-derived CDR1 and CDR2 are SGHVS and FQNEAQ. Unmatched junction bases numbered 5, after V lost 1 base and J lost 0 bases. The CDR3 runs to 16 residues. In the authors' methods: By means of reference gene primer amplification, nucleated cell counts were estimated. Assay: immunoSEQ multiplex PCR; the TCRdb copy retains only in-frame clones and omits some. The V and J calls and the clone size are those of that table, but D and trimming were determined from the DNA. In the table there are around 100,000 clones, approximately 78% of which are singletons.

This TCR came from a man aged 65 to 85 with acute or convalescent COVID-19. The V gene is TRBV7-8, the J gene TRBJ1-1; TRBD1 matches at 7 bases. The sample was peripheral blood. CDR3 sequence (DNA): TGTGCCAGCAGCTTAGGACAGGGAAGGGTGAACACTGAAGCTTTCTTT. Its translation is CASSLGQGRVNTEAFF.